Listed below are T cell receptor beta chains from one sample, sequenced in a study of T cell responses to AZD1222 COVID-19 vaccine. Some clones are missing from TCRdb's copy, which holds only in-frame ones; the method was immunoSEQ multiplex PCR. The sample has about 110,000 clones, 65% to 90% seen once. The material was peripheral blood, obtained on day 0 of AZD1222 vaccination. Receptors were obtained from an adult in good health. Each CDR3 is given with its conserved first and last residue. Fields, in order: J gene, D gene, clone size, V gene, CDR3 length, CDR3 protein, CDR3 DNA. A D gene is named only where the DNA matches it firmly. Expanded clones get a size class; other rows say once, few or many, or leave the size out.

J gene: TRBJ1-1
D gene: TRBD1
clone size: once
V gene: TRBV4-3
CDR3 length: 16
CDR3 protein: CASSQALGQGFTEAFF
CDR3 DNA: TGCGCCAGCAGCCAAGCCCTGGGACAGGGATTCACTGAAGCTTTCTTT

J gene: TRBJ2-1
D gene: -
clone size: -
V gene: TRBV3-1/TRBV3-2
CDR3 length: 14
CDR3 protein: CASPKGPSYNEQFF
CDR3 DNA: TGTGCCAGCCCAAAGGGCCCTTCCTACAATGAGCAGTTCTTC

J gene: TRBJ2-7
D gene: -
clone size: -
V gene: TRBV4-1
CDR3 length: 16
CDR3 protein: CASSQEWSRDPYEQYF
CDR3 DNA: TGCGCCAGCAGCCAAGAATGGAGCAGGGACCCCTACGAGCAGTACTTC

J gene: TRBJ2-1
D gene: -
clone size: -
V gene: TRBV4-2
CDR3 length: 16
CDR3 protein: CASSQDPRGTYNEQFF
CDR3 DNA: TGTGCCAGCAGCCAAGACCCTCGGGGGACTTACAATGAGCAGTTCTTC

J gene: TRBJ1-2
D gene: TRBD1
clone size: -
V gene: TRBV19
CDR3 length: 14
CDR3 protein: CASSAGQAYYGYTF
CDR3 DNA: TGTGCCAGTAGCGCGGGACAGGCCTACTATGGCTACACCTTC

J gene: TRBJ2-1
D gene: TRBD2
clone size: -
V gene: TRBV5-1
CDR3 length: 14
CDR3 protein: CASSPGTRDNEQFF
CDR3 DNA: TGCGCCAGCAGCCCCGGGACTAGAGACAATGAGCAGTTCTTC

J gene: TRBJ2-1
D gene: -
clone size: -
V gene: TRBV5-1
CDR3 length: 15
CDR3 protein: CASSLGGSSRNEQFF
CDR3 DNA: TGCGCCAGCAGCTTAGGCGGATCCTCGAGGAATGAGCAGTTCTTC

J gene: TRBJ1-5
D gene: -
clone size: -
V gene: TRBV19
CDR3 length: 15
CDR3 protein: CASSIRVGEGQPQHF
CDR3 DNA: TGTGCCAGTAGTATAAGGGTGGGGGAGGGTCAGCCCCAGCATTTT

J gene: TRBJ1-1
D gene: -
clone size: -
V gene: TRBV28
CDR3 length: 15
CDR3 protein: CASSARGQGSSEAFF
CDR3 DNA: TGTGCCAGCAGCGCTCGAGGGCAGGGGAGCTCTGAAGCTTTCTTT

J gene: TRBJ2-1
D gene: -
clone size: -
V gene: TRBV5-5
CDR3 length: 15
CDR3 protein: CASSFAGSSYNEQFF
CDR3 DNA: TGTGCCAGCAGCTTTGCAGGGAGCTCCTACAATGAGCAGTTCTTC

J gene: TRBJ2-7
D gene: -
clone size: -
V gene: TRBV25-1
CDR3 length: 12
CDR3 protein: CASSFTEYEQYF
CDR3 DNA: TGTGCCAGCAGTTTTACAGAGTACGAGCAGTACTTC

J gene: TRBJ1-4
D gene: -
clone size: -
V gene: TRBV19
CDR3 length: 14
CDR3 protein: CASSKQGTGEKLFF
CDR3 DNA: TGTGCCAGTAGTAAGCAGGGAACGGGTGAAAAACTGTTTTTT

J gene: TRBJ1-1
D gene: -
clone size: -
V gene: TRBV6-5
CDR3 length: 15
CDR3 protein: CASSYSGRTNTEAFF
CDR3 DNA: TGTGCCAGCAGTTACTCGGGCAGGACGAACACTGAAGCTTTCTTT

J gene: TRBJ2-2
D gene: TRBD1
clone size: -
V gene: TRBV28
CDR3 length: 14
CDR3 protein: CASNTGGYTGELFF
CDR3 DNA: TGTGCCAGCAATACAGGGGGCTATACCGGGGAGCTGTTTTTT

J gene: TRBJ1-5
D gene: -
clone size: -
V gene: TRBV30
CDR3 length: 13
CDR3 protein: CAWSVQNNQPQHF
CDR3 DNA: TGTGCCTGGAGTGTACAGAACAATCAGCCCCAGCATTTT

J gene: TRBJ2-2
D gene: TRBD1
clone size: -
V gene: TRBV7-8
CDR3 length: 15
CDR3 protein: CASSPGTGTTGELFF
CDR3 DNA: TGTGCCAGCAGCCCGGGGACAGGGACGACCGGGGAGCTGTTTTTT

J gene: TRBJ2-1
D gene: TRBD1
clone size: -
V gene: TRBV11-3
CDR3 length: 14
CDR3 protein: CASSPRQGADEQFF
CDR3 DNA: TGTGCCAGCAGCCCTCGACAGGGGGCAGATGAGCAGTTCTTC

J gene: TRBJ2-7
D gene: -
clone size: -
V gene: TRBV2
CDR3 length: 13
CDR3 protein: CASSRTDSYEQYF
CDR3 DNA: TGTGCCAGCAGCAGGACCGACTCCTACGAGCAGTACTTC

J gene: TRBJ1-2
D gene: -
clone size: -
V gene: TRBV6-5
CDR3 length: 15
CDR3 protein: CASILSGLNYYGYTF
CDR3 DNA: TGTGCCAGCATTTTGTCGGGCCTTAATTACTATGGCTACACCTTC

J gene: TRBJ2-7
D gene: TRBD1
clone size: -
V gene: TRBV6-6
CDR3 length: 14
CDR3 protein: CASSYATGELEQYF
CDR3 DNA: TGTGCCAGCAGTTACGCGACAGGGGAACTCGAGCAGTACTTC

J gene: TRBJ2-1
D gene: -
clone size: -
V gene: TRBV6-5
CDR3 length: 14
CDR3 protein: CASSRLEGRNEQFF
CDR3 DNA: TGTGCCAGCAGTCGACTAGAGGGGAGGAATGAGCAGTTCTTC

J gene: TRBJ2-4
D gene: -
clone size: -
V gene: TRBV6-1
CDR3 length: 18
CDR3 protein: CASTDRVGGALAKNIQYF
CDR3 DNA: TGTGCCAGCACTGACAGGGTAGGGGGGGCCTTAGCCAAAAACATTCAGTACTTC

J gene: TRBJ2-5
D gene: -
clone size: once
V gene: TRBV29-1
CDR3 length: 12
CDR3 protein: CSVEPNQETQYF
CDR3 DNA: TGCAGCGTTGAACCGAACCAAGAGACCCAGTACTTC

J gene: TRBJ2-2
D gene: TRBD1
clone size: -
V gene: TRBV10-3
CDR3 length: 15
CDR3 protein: CAITRTGDNTGELFF
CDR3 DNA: TGTGCCATCACCAGGACAGGGGATAACACCGGGGAGCTGTTTTTT

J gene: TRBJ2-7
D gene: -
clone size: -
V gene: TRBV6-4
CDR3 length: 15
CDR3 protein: CASSETPGGLYEQYF
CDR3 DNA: TGTGCCAGCAGTGAGACTCCCGGGGGTCTCTACGAGCAGTACTTC

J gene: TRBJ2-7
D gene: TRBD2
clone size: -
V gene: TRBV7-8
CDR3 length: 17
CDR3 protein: CASSSRTSGRLSYEQYF
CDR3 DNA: TGTGCCAGCAGCTCGCGGACTAGCGGGAGACTTTCCTACGAGCAGTACTTC

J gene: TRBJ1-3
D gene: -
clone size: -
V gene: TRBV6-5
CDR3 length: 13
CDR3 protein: CVSTLFSGNTIYF
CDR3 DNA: TGTGTCAGCACACTCTTCTCTGGAAACACCATATATTTT

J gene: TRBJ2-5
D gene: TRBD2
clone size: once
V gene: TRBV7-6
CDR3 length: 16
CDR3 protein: CASSSAAGGGQETQYF
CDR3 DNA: TGTGCCAGCAGCTCAGCAGCGGGGGGAGGTCAAGAGACCCAGTACTTC

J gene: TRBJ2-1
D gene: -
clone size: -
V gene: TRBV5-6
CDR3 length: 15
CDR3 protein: CASSLDQGGYNEQFF
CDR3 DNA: TGTGCCAGCAGCTTGGATCAGGGCGGATACAATGAGCAGTTCTTC

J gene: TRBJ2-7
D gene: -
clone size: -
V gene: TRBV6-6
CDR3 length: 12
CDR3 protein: CASSGGGNEQYF
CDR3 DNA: TGTGCCAGCAGTGGGGGGGGCAACGAGCAGTACTTC

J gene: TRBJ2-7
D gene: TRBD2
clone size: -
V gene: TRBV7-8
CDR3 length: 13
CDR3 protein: CASSFRLAGLWYF
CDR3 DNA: TGTGCCAGCAGCTTTCGCCTAGCGGGCTTGTGGTACTTC

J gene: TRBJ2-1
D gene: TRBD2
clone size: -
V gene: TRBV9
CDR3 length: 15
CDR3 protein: CASSVSGNSYNEQFF
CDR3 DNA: TGTGCCAGCAGCGTTAGCGGGAATTCCTACAATGAGCAGTTCTTC

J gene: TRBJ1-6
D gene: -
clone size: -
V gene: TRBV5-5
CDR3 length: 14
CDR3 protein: CASSLAQGNSPLHF
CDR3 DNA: TGTGCCAGCAGCTTGGCCCAGGGCAATTCACCCCTCCACTTT

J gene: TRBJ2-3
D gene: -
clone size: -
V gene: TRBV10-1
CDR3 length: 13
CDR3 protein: CASSENGADTQYF
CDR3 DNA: TGCGCCAGCAGTGAGAACGGGGCAGATACGCAGTATTTT

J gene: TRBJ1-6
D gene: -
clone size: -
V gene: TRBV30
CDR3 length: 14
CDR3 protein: CAWSPPQTYSPLHF
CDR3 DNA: TGTGCCTGGAGCCCCCCTCAAACCTATTCACCCCTCCACTTT

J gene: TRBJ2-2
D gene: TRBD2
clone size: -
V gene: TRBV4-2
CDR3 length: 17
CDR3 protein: CASSPQTSGRSTGELFF
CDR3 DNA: TGTGCCAGCAGCCCCCAGACTAGCGGGAGGAGCACCGGGGAGCTGTTTTTT

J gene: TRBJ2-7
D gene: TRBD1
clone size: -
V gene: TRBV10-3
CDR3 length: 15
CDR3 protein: CAIGAGQERVYEQYF
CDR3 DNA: TGTGCCATCGGGGCGGGACAGGAGAGGGTGTACGAGCAGTACTTC

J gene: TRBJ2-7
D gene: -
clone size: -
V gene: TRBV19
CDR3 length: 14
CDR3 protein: CASTASQGGYEQYF
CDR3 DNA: TGTGCCAGTACGGCGAGCCAGGGGGGCTACGAGCAGTACTTC

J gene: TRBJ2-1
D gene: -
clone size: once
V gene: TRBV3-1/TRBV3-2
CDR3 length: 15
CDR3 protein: CASSQGEEPYNEQFF
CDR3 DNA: TGTGCCAGCAGCCAAGGGGAGGAGCCTTACAATGAGCAGTTCTTC

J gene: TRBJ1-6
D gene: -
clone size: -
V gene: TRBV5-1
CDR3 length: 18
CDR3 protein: CASSLGSSKSSYNSPLHF
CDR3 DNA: TGCGCCAGCAGCTTGGGCAGTTCTAAGAGCTCCTATAATTCACCCCTCCACTTT

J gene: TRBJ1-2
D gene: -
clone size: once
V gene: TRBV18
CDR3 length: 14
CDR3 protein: CASSPTGANYGYTF
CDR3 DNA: TGTGCCAGCTCACCCACCGGGGCCAACTATGGCTACACCTTC

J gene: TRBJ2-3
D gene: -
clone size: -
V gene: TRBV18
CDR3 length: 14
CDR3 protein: CASSRSSSTDTQYF
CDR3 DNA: TGTGCCAGCTCCAGGTCAAGTAGCACAGATACGCAGTATTTT

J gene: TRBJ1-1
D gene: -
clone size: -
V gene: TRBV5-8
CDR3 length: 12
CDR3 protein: CASSKDRSSAFF
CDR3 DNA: TGTGCCAGCAGCAAGGACCGGTCGTCGGCTTTCTTT

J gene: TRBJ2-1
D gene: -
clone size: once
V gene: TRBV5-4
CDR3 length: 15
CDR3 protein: CASNQAEGSYNEQFF
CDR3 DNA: TGTGCCAGCAACCAAGCGGAGGGCTCCTACAATGAGCAGTTCTTC

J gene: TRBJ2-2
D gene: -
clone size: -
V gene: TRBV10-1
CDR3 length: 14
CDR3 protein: CASSWGRNTGELFF
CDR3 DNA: TGCGCCAGCAGTTGGGGGCGGAACACCGGGGAGCTGTTTTTT

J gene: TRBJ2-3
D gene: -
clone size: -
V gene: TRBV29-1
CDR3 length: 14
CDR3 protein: CSVALGSPADTQYF
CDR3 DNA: TGCAGCGTTGCACTAGGGTCCCCCGCAGATACGCAGTATTTT

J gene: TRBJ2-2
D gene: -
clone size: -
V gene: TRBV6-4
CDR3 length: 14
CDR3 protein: CASSGTEDTGELFF
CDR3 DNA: TGTGCCAGCAGTGGGACAGAGGACACCGGGGAGCTGTTTTTT

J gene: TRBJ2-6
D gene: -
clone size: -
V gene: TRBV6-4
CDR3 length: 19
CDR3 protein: CASSDSRQVGSSGANVLTF
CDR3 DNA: TGTGCCAGCAGTGACTCGAGGCAGGTCGGAAGCTCTGGGGCCAACGTCCTGACTTTC

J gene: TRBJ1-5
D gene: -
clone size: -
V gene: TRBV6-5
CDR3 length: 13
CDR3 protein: CASSPDRVQPQHF
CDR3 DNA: TGTGCCAGCAGCCCCGACCGGGTTCAGCCCCAGCATTTT